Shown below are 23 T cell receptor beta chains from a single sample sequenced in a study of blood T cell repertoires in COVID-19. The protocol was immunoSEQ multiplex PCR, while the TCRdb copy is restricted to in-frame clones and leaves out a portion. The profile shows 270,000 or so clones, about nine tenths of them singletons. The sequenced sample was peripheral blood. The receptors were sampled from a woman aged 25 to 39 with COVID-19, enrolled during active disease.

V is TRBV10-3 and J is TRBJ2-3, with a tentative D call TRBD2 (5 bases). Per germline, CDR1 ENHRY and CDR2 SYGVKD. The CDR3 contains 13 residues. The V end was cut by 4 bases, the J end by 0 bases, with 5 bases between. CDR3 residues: CAISGESTDTQYF. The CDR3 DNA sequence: TGTGCCATCAGTGGGGAGAGCACAGATACGCAGTATTTT.

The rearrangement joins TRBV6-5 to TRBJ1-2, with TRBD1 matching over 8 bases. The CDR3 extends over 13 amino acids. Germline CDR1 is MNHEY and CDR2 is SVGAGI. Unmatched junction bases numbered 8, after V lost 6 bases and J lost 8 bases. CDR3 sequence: CASSVAGGRGYTF. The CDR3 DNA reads TGTGCCAGCAGCGTGGCAGGGGGCCGGGGCTACACCTTC.

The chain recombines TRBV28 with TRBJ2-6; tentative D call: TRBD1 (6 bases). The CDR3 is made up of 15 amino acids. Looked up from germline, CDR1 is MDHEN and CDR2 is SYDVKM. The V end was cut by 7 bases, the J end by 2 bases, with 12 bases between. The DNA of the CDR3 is TGTGCCAGCATCACCCGACAGGCTGGGGCCAACGTCCTGACTTTC. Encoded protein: CASITRQAGANVLTF.

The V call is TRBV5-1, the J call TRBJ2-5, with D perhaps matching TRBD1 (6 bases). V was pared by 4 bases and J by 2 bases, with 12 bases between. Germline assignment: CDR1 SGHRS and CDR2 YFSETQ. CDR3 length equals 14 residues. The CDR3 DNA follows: TGCGCCAGCAGCCTGGACAGCAGACAAGAGACCCAGTACTTC. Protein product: CASSLDSRQETQYF. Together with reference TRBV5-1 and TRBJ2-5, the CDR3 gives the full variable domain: KAGVTQTPRYLIKTRGQQVTLSCSPISGHRSVSWYQQTPGQGLQFLFEYFSETQRNKGNFPGRFSGRQFSNSRSEMNVSTLELGDSALYLCASSLDSRQETQYFGPGTRLLVL.

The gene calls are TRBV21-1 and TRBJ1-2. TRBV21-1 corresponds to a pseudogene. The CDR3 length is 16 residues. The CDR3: CASSKGRGGPDYGYTF. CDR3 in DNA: TGTGCCAGCAGCAAAGGGCGGGGGGGCCCTGACTATGGCTACACCTTC.

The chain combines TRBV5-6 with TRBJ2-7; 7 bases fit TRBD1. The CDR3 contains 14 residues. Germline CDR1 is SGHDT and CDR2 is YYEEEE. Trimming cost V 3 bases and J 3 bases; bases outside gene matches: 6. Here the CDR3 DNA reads TGTGCCAGCAGCTCTCTCGCAGGGGGCTACGAGCAGTACTTC. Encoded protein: CASSSLAGGYEQYF.

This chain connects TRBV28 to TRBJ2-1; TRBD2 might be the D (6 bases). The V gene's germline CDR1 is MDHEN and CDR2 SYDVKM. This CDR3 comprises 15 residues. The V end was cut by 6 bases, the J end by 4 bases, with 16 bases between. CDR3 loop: CASRQPGTSYNEQFF. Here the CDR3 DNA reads TGTGCCAGCAGGCAACCCGGGACTTCATACAATGAGCAGTTCTTC.

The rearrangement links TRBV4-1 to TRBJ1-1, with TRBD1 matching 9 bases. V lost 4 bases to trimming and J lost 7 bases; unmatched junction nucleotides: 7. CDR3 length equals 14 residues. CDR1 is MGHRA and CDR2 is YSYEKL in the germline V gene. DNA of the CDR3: TGCGCCAGCAGCCCTTGGGGACAGGGAGGTGAAGCTTTCTTT. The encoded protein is CASSPWGQGGEAFF.

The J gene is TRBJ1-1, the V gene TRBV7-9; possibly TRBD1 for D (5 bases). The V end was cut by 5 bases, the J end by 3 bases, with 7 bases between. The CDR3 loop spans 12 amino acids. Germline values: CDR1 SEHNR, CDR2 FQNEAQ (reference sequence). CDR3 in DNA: TGTGCCAGCAGCAAGACAGACACTGAAGCTTTCTTT. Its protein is CASSKTDTEAFF.

CDR3 sequence: CASSGGAFEVEWEKLFF. The DNA of the CDR3 is TGTGCCAGCAGTGGTGGGGCCTTTGAGGTGGAGTGGGAAAAACTGTTTTTT. J is TRBJ1-4 and V is TRBV2, with D possibly TRBD1 on 5 matching bases. The germline V gene has CDR1 SNHLY and CDR2 FYNNEI. Trimming pared 4 bases from V and 8 bases from J, leaving 23 bases between. The CDR3 contains 17 residues.

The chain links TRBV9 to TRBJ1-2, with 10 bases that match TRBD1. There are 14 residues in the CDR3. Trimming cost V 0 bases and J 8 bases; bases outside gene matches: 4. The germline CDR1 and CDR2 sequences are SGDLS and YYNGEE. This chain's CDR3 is CASSVEDRGDGYTF. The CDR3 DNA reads TGTGCCAGCAGCGTAGAGGACAGGGGGGACGGCTACACCTTC.

The CDR3 region is CASSHGGGAYGYTF. The CDR3 DNA reads TGTGCCAGCAGCCACGGGGGGGGCGCCTACGGCTACACCTTC. The genes are TRBV11-2 and TRBJ1-2, with D maybe TRBD1 (6 bases). V was clipped by 5 bases and J by 8 bases, with 18 bases between them. This CDR3 region has 14 residues. The germline CDR1 and CDR2 sequences are SGHAT and FQNNGV.

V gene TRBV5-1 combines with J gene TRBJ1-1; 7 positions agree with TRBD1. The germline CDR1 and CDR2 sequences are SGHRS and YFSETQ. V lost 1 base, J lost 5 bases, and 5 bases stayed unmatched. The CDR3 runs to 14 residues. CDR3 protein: CASSLLGQHTEAFF. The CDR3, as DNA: TGCGCCAGCAGCTTGCTGGGACAGCATACTGAAGCTTTCTTT.

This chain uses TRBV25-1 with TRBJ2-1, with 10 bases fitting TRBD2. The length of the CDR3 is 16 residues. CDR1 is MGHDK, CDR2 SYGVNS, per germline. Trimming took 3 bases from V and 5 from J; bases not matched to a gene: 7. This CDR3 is CASSEQAGGSHNEQFF. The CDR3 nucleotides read TGTGCCAGCAGTGAGCAAGCGGGGGGGTCTCACAATGAGCAGTTCTTC.

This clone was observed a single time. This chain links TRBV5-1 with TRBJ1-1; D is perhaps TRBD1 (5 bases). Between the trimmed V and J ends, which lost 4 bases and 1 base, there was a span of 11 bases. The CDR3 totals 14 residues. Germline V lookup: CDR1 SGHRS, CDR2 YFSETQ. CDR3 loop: CASSTRTPNTEAFF. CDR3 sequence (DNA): TGCGCCAGCAGCACAAGGACACCGAACACTGAAGCTTTCTTT.

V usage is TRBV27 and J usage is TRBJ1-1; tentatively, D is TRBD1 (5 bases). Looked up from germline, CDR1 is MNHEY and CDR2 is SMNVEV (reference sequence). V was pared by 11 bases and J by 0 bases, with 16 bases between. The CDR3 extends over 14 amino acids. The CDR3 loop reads CAVKDGGVNTEAFF. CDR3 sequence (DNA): TGTGCCGTAAAAGATGGAGGGGTGAACACTGAAGCTTTCTTT.

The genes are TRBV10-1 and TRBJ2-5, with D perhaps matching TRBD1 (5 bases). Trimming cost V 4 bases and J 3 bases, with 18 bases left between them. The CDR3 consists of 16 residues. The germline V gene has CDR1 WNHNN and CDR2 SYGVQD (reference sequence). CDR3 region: CASSGPTEDNEETQYF. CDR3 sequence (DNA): TGCGCCAGCAGTGGCCCGACCGAGGACAATGAAGAGACCCAGTACTTC.

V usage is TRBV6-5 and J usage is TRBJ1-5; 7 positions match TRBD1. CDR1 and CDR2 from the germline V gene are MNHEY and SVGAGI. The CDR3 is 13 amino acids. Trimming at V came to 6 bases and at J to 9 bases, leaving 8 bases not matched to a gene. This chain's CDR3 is CASRTGLIGPQHF. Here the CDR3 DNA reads TGTGCCAGCAGGACAGGGTTAATTGGGCCCCAGCATTTT.

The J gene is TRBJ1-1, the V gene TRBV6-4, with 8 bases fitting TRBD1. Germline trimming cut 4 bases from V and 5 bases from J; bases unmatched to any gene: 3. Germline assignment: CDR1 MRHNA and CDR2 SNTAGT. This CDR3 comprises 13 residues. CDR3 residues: CASSGYRGTEAFF. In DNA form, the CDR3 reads TGTGCCAGCAGTGGCTACAGGGGGACTGAAGCTTTCTTT.

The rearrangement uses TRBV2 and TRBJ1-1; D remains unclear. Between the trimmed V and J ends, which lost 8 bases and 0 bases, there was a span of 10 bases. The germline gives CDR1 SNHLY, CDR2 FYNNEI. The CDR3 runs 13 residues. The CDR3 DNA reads TGTGCCAGCCGAGGGTCGTTGAACACTGAAGCTTTCTTT. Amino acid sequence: CASRGSLNTEAFF.

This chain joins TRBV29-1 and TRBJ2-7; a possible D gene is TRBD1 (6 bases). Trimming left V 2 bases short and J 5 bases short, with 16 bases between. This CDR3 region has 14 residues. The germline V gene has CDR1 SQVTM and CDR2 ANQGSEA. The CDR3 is CSVESDSLPHEQYF. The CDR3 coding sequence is TGCAGCGTTGAATCGGACAGCCTCCCCCACGAGCAGTACTTC.

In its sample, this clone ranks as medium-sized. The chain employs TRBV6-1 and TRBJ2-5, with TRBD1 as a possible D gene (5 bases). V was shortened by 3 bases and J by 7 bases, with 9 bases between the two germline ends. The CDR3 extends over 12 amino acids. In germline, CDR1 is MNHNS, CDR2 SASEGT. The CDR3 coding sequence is TGTGCCAGCAGTGACCAGGGTGTGACCCAGTACTTC. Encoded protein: CASSDQGVTQYF.

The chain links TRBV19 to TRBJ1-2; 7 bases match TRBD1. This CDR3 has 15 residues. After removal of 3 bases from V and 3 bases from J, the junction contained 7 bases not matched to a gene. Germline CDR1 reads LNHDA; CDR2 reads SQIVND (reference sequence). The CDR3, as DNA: TGTGCCAGTAGTATCCAGACAGGGATTCACTATGGCTACACCTTC. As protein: CASSIQTGIHYGYTF.